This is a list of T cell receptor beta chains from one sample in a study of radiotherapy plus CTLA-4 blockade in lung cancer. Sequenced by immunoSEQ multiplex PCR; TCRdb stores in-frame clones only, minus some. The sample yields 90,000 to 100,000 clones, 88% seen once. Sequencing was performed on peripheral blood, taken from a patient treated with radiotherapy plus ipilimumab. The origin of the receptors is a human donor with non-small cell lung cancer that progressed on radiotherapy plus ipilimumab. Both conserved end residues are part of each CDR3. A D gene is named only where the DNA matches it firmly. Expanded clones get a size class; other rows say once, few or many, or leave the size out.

CDR3aa: CASVRDSNQPQHF
CDR3nt: TGTGCCAGCGTTCGTGATAGCAATCAGCCCCAGCATTTT
abundance: once
v_gene: TRBV6-1
j_gene: TRBJ1-5
d_gene: -

CDR3aa: CASSIKNSGADTQYF
CDR3nt: TGTGCCAGCAGCATAAAGAACAGCGGAGCAGATACGCAGTATTTT
abundance: -
v_gene: TRBV5-4
j_gene: TRBJ2-3
d_gene: -

CDR3aa: CASSLQDAGGVIGQFF
CDR3nt: TGTGCCAGCAGCTTACAGGATGCGGGAGGGGTTATCGGGCAGTTCTTC
abundance: -
v_gene: TRBV7-8
j_gene: TRBJ2-1
d_gene: TRBD2

CDR3aa: CASTPSGTYNEQFF
CDR3nt: TGTGCCAGTACGCCTAGCGGGACCTACAATGAGCAGTTCTTC
abundance: -
v_gene: TRBV19
j_gene: TRBJ2-1
d_gene: TRBD2

CDR3aa: CASSLVSGSNEKLFF
CDR3nt: TGTGCCAGCAGCTTAGTTTCAGGGTCTAATGAAAAACTGTTTTTT
abundance: -
v_gene: TRBV7-8
j_gene: TRBJ1-4
d_gene: -

CDR3aa: CASSWTSNYGYTF
CDR3nt: TGTGCCAGCAGCTGGACTTCCAACTATGGCTACACCTTC
abundance: once
v_gene: TRBV2
j_gene: TRBJ1-2
d_gene: -

CDR3aa: CAWRKDTYEQYF
CDR3nt: TGTGCCTGGAGGAAGGACACCTACGAGCAGTACTTC
abundance: -
v_gene: TRBV30
j_gene: TRBJ2-7
d_gene: -

CDR3aa: CASSLDNYGYTF
CDR3nt: TGTGCCAGCAGCTTGGATAACTATGGCTACACCTTC
abundance: few
v_gene: TRBV5-4
j_gene: TRBJ1-2
d_gene: -

CDR3aa: CASSLVLTGSYNEQFF
CDR3nt: TGCGCCAGCAGCTTGGTTCTGACGGGCTCCTACAATGAGCAGTTCTTC
abundance: -
v_gene: TRBV5-1
j_gene: TRBJ2-1
d_gene: -

CDR3aa: CASRSGGVETQYF
CDR3nt: TGTGCCAGCAGATCTGGGGGGGTAGAGACCCAGTACTTC
abundance: few
v_gene: TRBV7-2
j_gene: TRBJ2-5
d_gene: TRBD2

CDR3aa: CASSVRTGELFF
CDR3nt: TGTGCCAGCAGTGTTAGGACCGGGGAGCTGTTTTTT
abundance: once
v_gene: TRBV6-1
j_gene: TRBJ2-2
d_gene: -

CDR3aa: CASSLVGQGGANTEAFF
CDR3nt: TGCGCCAGCAGCTTGGTAGGGCAGGGGGGCGCAAACACTGAAGCTTTCTTT
abundance: -
v_gene: TRBV5-1
j_gene: TRBJ1-1
d_gene: TRBD1

CDR3aa: CASSLGTSGTMDTQYF
CDR3nt: TGTGCCAGCAGCCTCGGGACTAGCGGGACGATGGATACGCAGTATTTT
abundance: once
v_gene: TRBV11-2
j_gene: TRBJ2-3
d_gene: TRBD2

CDR3aa: CASSSPVGIRGNTIYF
CDR3nt: TGTGCCAGCAGCTCTCCCGTCGGGATCAGGGGAAACACCATATATTTT
abundance: few
v_gene: TRBV7-2
j_gene: TRBJ1-3
d_gene: -

CDR3aa: CASSIAGLYEQYF
CDR3nt: TGTGCCAGCAGCATAGCGGGACTCTACGAGCAGTACTTC
abundance: -
v_gene: TRBV5-4
j_gene: TRBJ2-7
d_gene: TRBD2

CDR3aa: CASTEDGTNYGYTF
CDR3nt: TGTGCCAGCACCGAGGACGGAACTAACTATGGCTACACCTTC
abundance: -
v_gene: TRBV6-5
j_gene: TRBJ1-2
d_gene: -

CDR3aa: CASSPGSYEQYF
CDR3nt: TGTGCCAGCAGCCCCGGTTCCTACGAGCAGTACTTC
abundance: -
v_gene: TRBV5-6
j_gene: TRBJ2-7
d_gene: -

CDR3aa: CASSLGRLAGSYEQYF
CDR3nt: TGTGCCAGCAGCTTAGGGCGACTAGCGGGATCCTACGAGCAGTACTTC
abundance: -
v_gene: TRBV7-9
j_gene: TRBJ2-7
d_gene: TRBD2

CDR3aa: CSVDARRSSYNEQFF
CDR3nt: TGCAGCGTGGACGCCCGTAGGAGCTCCTACAATGAGCAGTTCTTC
abundance: -
v_gene: TRBV29-1
j_gene: TRBJ2-1
d_gene: -

CDR3aa: CASSPGPRVDEQYF
CDR3nt: TGCGCCAGCAGCCCCGGTCCCAGGGTCGACGAGCAGTACTTC
abundance: once
v_gene: TRBV5-1
j_gene: TRBJ2-7
d_gene: -

CDR3aa: CASKPQPQETQYF
CDR3nt: TGCGCCAGCAAGCCCCAGCCCCAAGAGACCCAGTACTTC
abundance: -
v_gene: TRBV10-2
j_gene: TRBJ2-5
d_gene: -

CDR3aa: CASSPRGRTNTGELFF
CDR3nt: TGCGCCAGCAGCCCTAGGGGAAGAACGAACACCGGGGAGCTGTTTTTT
abundance: -
v_gene: TRBV5-1
j_gene: TRBJ2-2
d_gene: -

CDR3aa: CASSRTGAPYEQYF
CDR3nt: TGTGCCAGCAGCAGGACGGGGGCACCCTACGAGCAGTACTTC
abundance: once
v_gene: TRBV21-1
j_gene: TRBJ2-7
d_gene: -

CDR3aa: CASSPNGPGPYNEQFF
CDR3nt: TGTGCCAGCAGCCCTAACGGGCCAGGCCCCTACAATGAGCAGTTCTTC
abundance: -
v_gene: TRBV27
j_gene: TRBJ2-1
d_gene: -

CDR3aa: CAWSSTGTGVYEQYF
CDR3nt: TGTGCCTGGAGTTCCACCGGGACAGGGGTTTACGAGCAGTACTTC
abundance: -
v_gene: TRBV30
j_gene: TRBJ2-7
d_gene: TRBD1

CDR3aa: CASSITSAPPSEQYF
CDR3nt: TGTGCCAGCAGCATAACTTCGGCCCCCCCATCCGAGCAGTACTTC
abundance: -
v_gene: TRBV6-5
j_gene: TRBJ2-7
d_gene: -

CDR3aa: CASSPRRASTDTQYF
CDR3nt: TGCGCCAGCAGCCCGAGACGAGCCAGCACAGATACGCAGTATTTT
abundance: -
v_gene: TRBV5-1
j_gene: TRBJ2-3
d_gene: -

CDR3aa: CASSLSTARDTGELFF
CDR3nt: TGTGCCAGCAGTTTATCGACAGCCCGGGACACCGGGGAGCTGTTTTTT
abundance: -
v_gene: TRBV7-8
j_gene: TRBJ2-2
d_gene: -

CDR3aa: CASSLGGTTEAFF
CDR3nt: TGTGCCAGCAGCTTGGGGGGAACCACTGAAGCTTTCTTT
abundance: -
v_gene: TRBV7-9
j_gene: TRBJ1-1
d_gene: -

CDR3aa: CAVRQPLNTEAFF
CDR3nt: TGTGCCGTTAGACAGCCCTTGAACACTGAAGCTTTCTTT
abundance: -
v_gene: TRBV10-3
j_gene: TRBJ1-1
d_gene: -

CDR3aa: CASSPRDGPYEQYF
CDR3nt: TGTGCCAGCAGCCCTCGGGACGGTCCCTACGAGCAGTACTTC
abundance: -
v_gene: TRBV5-6
j_gene: TRBJ2-7
d_gene: -